A single sample gave rise to the 13 T cell receptor beta chains below, sequenced in a study of T cell clones after liver transplantation. Sequenced by immunoSEQ multiplex PCR; TCRdb stores in-frame clones only, minus some. The sample shows about 51,000 clones, approximately 87% of them seen only once. The source was CD8+ T cells from blood, collected 12 months after liver transplant. The receptors stem from a human patient who received a liver transplant. The T cells may come from the graft donor.

The genes are TRBV4-3 and TRBJ2-7; 7 bases match TRBD2. Losses at the gene ends were 1 base for V and 1 base for J; bases not matched to a gene: 4. Germline-derived CDR1 and CDR2 are LGHNA and YSLEER. There are 15 residues in the CDR3. The CDR3 coding sequence is TGCGCCAGCAGCCAAGGGGGGGGACCTTCCTACGAGCAGTACTTC. This gives the protein CASSQGGGPSYEQYF.

The genes are TRBV4-1 and TRBJ2-7, with 7 bases matching TRBD1. Germline V lookup: CDR1 MGHRA, CDR2 YSYEKL. Trimming cost V 2 bases and J 5 bases; bases outside gene matches: 15. The CDR3 is 17 amino acids. CDR3 DNA sequence: TGCGCCAGCAGCCAAACAGTTACAGGGGCCAACGCCAACGAGCAGTACTTC. This sequence encodes CASSQTVTGANANEQYF.

The chain carries TRBV19 and TRBJ1-1; 8 nucleotides line up with TRBD1. J lost 4 bases, V lost 3 bases, and 7 bases had no gene match. This CDR3 spans 15 amino acids. In germline, CDR1 is LNHDA, CDR2 SQIVND (reference sequence). The CDR3 nucleotides read TGTGCCAGTAGTATGAGGCCAACAGGGGGCACTGAAGCTTTCTTT. Protein product: CASSMRPTGGTEAFF.

The V and J genes are TRBV7-3 and TRBJ2-7; D is possibly TRBD1 (5 bases). CDR3 length: 15 amino acids. Per the germline V gene, CDR1 is SGHTA and CDR2 is FQGTGA. V dropped 4 bases and J dropped 5 bases, with 18 bases sitting between them. CDR3 DNA: TGTGCCAGCAGCTGGAGCTCAGGCCCAGGGAACGAGCAGTACTTC. Translated, it gives CASSWSSGPGNEQYF.

The rearrangement links TRBV18 to TRBJ2-3; D is perhaps TRBD2 (6 bases). Germline CDR1 and CDR2: KGHSH and LQKENI. The ends were cut back, 3 bases at V and 3 bases at J, with 16 bases in the middle. This CDR3 has 16 residues. DNA of the CDR3: TGTGCCAGCTCACCCCGGGACTCGGGATTTACAGATACGCAGTATTTT. Translating it yields CASSPRDSGFTDTQYF.

The chain is built from TRBV29-1 and TRBJ2-2, with 7 bases lining up with TRBD1. The CDR3 covers 12 residues. The V gene end was trimmed by 7 bases and the J gene end by 3 bases; junction bases not matched to a gene: 2. Germline lookup yields CDR1 SQVTM and CDR2 ANQGSEA. Here the CDR3 DNA reads TGCAGCGGACAGGGTGACACCGGGGAGCTGTTTTTT. Protein: CSGQGDTGELFF.

The chain employs TRBV6-5 and TRBJ2-3; 10 bases fit TRBD2. CDR1 MNHEY and CDR2 SVGAGI come from the germline V gene. This CDR3 comprises 15 residues. The trim removed 5 bases at V and 4 bases at J, leaving 6 bases unmatched. DNA of the CDR3: TGTGCCAGCAGTCTCGGACTAGCGGAGTCAGATACGCAGTATTTT. It specifies CASSLGLAESDTQYF.

The rearrangement uses TRBV28 and TRBJ2-1; D might be TRBD2 (5 bases). This CDR3 region has 14 residues. With 5 bases removed from V and 10 bases from J, the gap between germline ends came to 18 bases. CDR1 and CDR2 (germline): MDHEN, SYDVKM. The CDR3 DNA is TGTGCCAGCAGTGCCTCCCCGAGCGGACGGGAGCAGTTCTTC. This gives the protein CASSASPSGREQFF.

The V and J genes are TRBV5-4 and TRBJ1-2; weak D call: TRBD1 (6 bases). This CDR3 has 13 residues. Trimming removed 2 bases at V and 6 bases at J, with 11 bases between. The V gene's germline CDR1 is SGHNT and CDR2 YYREEE (reference sequence). The CDR3 loop reads CASSFRGADGYTF. CDR3 coding DNA: TGTGCCAGCAGCTTCCGGGGGGCTGATGGCTACACCTTC.

This chain connects TRBV6-5 to TRBJ2-5; 10 positions agree with TRBD2. Looked up from germline, CDR1 is MNHEY and CDR2 is SVGAGI. CDR3 length equals 14 residues. Trimming cost V 10 bases and J 7 bases; bases outside gene matches: 12. CDR3 in DNA: TGTGCCACCGGGTGGGCTAGCGGGAGAGGGACCCAGTACTTC. Translation gives CATGWASGRGTQYF.

Concerning this clone: Its ends do not fully match the called genes, so a read error is possible. This chain uses TRBV7-7 with TRBJ2-7, with D possibly being TRBD1 (5 bases). The CDR3 is made up of 13 amino acids. Germline V gives CDR1 SSHAT, CDR2 FNYEAQ (reference sequence). CDR3: CASSEIQGYEQYF. The DNA of the CDR3 is TGTGCTAGCAGCGAAATTCAGGGCTACGAGCAGTACTTC.

The V gene is TRBV19, the J gene TRBJ2-7; perhaps TRBD1 as D (5 bases). The CDR3 loop spans 13 amino acids. V was shortened by 10 bases and J by 6 bases, with 19 bases between the two germline ends. The V gene's germline CDR1 is LNHDA and CDR2 SQIVND (reference sequence). CDR3 DNA sequence: TGTGCCACCGGCGACAGCAGTTGGGGCGAGCAGTACTTC. Residues: CATGDSSWGEQYF.

The chain combines TRBV15 with TRBJ2-7; D is possibly TRBD1 (6 bases). CDR1 LNHNV and CDR2 YYDKDF come from the germline V gene (reference sequence). This CDR3 has 15 residues. The V and J ends lost 4 bases and 1 base respectively, with 14 bases between them. CDR3 coding DNA: TGTGCCACCAGCACCCTACCGGGACAATCCTACGAGCAGTACTTC. This gives the protein CATSTLPGQSYEQYF. The whole variable domain, filled in from reference TRBV15 and TRBJ2-7, reads DAMVIQNPRYQVTQFGKPVTLSCSQTLNHNVMYWYQQKSSQAPKLLFHYYDKDFNNEADTPDNFQSRRPNTSFCFLDIRSPGLGDTAMYLCATSTLPGQSYEQYFGPGTRLTVT.